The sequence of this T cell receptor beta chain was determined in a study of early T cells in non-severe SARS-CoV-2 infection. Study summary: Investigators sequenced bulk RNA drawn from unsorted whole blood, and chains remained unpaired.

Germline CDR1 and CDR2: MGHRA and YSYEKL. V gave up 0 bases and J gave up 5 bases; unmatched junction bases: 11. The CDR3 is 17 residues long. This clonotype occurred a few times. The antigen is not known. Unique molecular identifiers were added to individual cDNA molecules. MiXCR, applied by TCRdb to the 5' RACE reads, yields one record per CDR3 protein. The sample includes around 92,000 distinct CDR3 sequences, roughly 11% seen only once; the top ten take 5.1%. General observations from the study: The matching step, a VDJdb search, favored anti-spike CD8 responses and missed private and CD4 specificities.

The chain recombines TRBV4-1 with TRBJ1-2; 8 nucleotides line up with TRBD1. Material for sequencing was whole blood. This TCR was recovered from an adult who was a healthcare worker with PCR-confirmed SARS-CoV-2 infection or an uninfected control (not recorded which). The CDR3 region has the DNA TGCGCCAGCAGCCAAGATATTCGACAGGGGCTGACATATGGCTACACCTTC. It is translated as CASSQDIRQGLTYGYTF.